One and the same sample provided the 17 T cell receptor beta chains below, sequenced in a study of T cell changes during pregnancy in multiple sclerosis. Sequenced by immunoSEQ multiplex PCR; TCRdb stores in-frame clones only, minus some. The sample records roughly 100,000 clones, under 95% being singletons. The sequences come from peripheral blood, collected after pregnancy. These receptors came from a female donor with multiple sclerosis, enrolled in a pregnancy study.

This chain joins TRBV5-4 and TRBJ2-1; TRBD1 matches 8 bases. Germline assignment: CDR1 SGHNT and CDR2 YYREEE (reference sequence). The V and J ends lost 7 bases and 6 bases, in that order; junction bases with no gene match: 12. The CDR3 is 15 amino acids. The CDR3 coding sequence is TGTGCCAGCCAACGTAACAGGGGGGATACCAATGAGCAGTTCTTC. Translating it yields CASQRNRGDTNEQFF.

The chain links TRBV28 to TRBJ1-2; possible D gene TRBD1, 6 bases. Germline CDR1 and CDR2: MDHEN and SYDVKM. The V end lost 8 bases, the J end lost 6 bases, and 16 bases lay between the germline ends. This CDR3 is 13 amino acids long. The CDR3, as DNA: TGTGCCAGCTGGGGGGGCAGAACGAATGGCTACACCTTC. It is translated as CASWGGRTNGYTF.

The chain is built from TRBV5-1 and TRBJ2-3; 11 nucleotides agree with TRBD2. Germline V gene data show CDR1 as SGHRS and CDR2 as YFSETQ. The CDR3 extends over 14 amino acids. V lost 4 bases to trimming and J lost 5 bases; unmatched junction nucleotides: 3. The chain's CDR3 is CASSPTSGVDTQYF. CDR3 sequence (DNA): TGCGCCAGCAGCCCGACTAGCGGGGTAGATACGCAGTATTTT.

CDR3 coding DNA: TGTGCCAGCAGCCGGGACAGGACCTACGAGCAGTACTTC. This gives the protein CASSRDRTYEQYF. The V and J genes are TRBV11-2 and TRBJ2-7; 8 nucleotides match TRBD1. The V and J ends lost 5 bases and 2 bases, in that order; junction bases with no gene match: 2. Germline assignment: CDR1 SGHAT and CDR2 FQNNGV. CDR3 length: 13 residues.

CDR3 protein: CASSPRTSGGTDTQYF. DNA of the CDR3: TGTGCCAGCTCACCTCGGACTAGCGGGGGCACAGATACGCAGTATTTT. The chain uses TRBV18 and TRBJ2-3; 12 nucleotides match TRBD2. V trimming: 3 bases; J trimming: 1 base; junction bases outside the gene matches: 2. This CDR3 region has 16 residues. Germline CDR1 and CDR2: KGHSH and LQKENI.

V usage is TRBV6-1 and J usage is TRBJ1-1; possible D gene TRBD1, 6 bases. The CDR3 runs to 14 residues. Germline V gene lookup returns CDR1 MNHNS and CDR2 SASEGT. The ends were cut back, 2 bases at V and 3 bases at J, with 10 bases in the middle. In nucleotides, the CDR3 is TGTGCCAGCAGTGAATGGGAGGGGGACACTGAAGCTTTCTTT. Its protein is CASSEWEGDTEAFF.

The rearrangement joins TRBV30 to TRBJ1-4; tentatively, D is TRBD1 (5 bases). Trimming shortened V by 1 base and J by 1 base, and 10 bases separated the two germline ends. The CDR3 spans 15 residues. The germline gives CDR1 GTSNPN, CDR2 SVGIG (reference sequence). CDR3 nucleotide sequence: TGTGCCTGGAGTGCCACAGGCGGAACTAATGAAAAACTGTTTTTT. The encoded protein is CAWSATGGTNEKLFF.

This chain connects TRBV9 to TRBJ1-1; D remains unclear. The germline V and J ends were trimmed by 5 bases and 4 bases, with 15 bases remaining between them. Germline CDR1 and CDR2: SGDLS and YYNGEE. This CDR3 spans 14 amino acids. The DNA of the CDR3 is TGTGCCAGCAGGATGACCCTCGGGAGCACTGAAGCTTTCTTT. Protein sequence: CASRMTLGSTEAFF.

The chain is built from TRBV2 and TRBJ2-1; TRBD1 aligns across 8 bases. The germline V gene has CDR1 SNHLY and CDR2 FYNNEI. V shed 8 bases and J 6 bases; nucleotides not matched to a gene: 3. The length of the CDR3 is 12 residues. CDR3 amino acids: CASVTGGNEQFF. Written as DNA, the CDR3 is TGTGCCAGCGTCACAGGGGGCAATGAGCAGTTCTTC.

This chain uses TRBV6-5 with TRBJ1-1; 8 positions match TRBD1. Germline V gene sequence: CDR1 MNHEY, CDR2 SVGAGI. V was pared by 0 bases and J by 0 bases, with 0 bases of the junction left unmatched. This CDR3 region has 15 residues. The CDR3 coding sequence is TGTGCCAGCAGTTACTCGACAGGGGTGAACACTGAAGCTTTCTTT. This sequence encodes CASSYSTGVNTEAFF.

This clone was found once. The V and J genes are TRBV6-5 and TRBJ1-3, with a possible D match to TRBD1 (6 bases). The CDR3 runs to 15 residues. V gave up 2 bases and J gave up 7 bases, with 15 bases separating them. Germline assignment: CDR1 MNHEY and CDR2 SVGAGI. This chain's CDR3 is CASSYARQAINTIYF. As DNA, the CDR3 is TGTGCCAGCAGTTACGCTCGACAGGCCATTAACACCATATATTTT.

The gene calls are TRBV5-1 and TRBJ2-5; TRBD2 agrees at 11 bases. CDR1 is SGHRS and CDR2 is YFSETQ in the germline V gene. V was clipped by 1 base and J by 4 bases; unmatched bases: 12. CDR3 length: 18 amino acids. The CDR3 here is CASSLRLAGGLGRETQYF. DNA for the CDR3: TGCGCCAGCAGCTTGCGGCTAGCGGGGGGCCTAGGGAGAGAGACCCAGTACTTC.

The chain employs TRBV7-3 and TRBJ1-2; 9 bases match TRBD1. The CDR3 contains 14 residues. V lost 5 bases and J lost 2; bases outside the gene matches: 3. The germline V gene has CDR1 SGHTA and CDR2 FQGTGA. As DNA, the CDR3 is TGTGCCAGCAGCCAGGGACAGGGCAACTATGGCTACACCTTC. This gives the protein CASSQGQGNYGYTF. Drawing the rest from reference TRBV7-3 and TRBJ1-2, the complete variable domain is GAGVSQTPSNKVTEKGKYVELRCDPISGHTALYWYRQSLGQGPEFLIYFQGTGAADDSGLPNDRFFAVRPEGSVSTLKIQRTERGDSAVYLCASSQGQGNYGYTFGSGTRLTVV.

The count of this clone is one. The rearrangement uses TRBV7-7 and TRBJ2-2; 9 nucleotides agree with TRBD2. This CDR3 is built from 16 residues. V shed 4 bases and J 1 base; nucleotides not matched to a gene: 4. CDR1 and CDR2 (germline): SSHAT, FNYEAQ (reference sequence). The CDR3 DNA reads TGTGCCAGCAGCTCCTCTAGCGGGGTGAACACCGGGGAGCTGTTTTTT. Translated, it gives CASSSSSGVNTGELFF.

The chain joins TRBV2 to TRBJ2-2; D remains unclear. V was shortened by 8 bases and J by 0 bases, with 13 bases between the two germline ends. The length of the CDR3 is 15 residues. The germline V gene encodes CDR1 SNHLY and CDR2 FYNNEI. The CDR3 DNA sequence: TGTGCCAGCGCGGCGGAATTTGCGAACACCGGGGAGCTGTTTTTT. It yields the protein CASAAEFANTGELFF.

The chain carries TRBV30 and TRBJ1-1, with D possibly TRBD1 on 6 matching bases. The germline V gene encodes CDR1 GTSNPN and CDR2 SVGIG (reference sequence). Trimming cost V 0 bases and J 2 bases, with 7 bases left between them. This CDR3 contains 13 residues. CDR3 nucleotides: TGTGCCTGGAGTGTACAGGGCAACACTGAAGCTTTCTTT. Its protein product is CAWSVQGNTEAFF.

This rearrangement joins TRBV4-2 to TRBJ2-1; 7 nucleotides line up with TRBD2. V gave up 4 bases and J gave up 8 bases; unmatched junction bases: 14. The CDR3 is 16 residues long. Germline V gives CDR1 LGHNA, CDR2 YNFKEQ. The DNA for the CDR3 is TGTGCCAGCAGCCCCCAACTAGCGACAGATTATTATGAGCAGTTCTTC. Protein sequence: CASSPQLATDYYEQFF.